What follows describes a single T cell receptor (beta chain). Its antigen is as yet unknown. This sample is drawn from a study of neoadjuvant nivolumab and ipilimumab in lung cancer. The table came from immunoSEQ multiplex PCR; TCRdb's copy has only in-frame clones and leaves some out. The table includes about 27,000 clones, 60% to 85% detected once. Study conclusions and caveats: Resected tumors had greater TCR richness and clonality than uninvolved lung. From pretherapy to surgery, tumor richness and clonality rose with dual therapy.

Germline assignment: CDR1 SNHLY and CDR2 FYNNEI. V was clipped by 1 base and J by 11 bases, with 14 bases between them. This CDR3 is 13 amino acids long. V usage is TRBV2 and J usage is TRBJ1-1, with D uncertain. This receptor was identified in an adult with non-small cell lung cancer. The specimen was tumor tissue, collected after neoadjuvant nivolumab, alone or with ipilimumab, at or shortly before surgery. The CDR3 DNA is TGTGCCAGCAGTGAAGGATGGGGAATAGGGGCTTTCTTT. It codes for CASSEGWGIGAFF.